The 18 T cell receptor beta chains given below trace back to one sample, sequenced in a study of T-cell memory formation after mild COVID-19. Via MiXCR, TCRdb re-called the 5' RACE reads, giving one row per CDR3 protein. The data contain fewer than 650,000 distinct CDR3 sequences, approximately 15% of them singletons. The specimen was PBMCs or a T cell subset sorted from them (not recorded which). The receptors come from an adult woman who had mild COVID-19 (a few samples of this study predate the infection). Cell type and time point are not known.

The chain has TRBV14 and TRBJ2-1, with TRBD1 identical over 8 bases. Germline V gene lookup returns CDR1 SGHDN and CDR2 FVKESK. The CDR3 covers 15 residues. V lost 0 bases, J lost 4 bases, and 2 bases stayed unmatched. The CDR3 loop reads CASSQDWDRYNEQFF. The DNA of the CDR3 is TGTGCCAGCAGCCAAGATTGGGACAGGTACAATGAGCAGTTCTTC.

This clonotype was picked up a small number of times. This chain connects TRBV7-9 to TRBJ1-5; possibly TRBD1 for D (6 bases). Germline V gene lookup returns CDR1 SEHNR and CDR2 FQNEAQ (reference sequence). The length of the CDR3 is 17 residues. V gave up 0 bases and J gave up 3 bases, with 15 bases separating them. The CDR3 protein is CASSLAGAAPLNQPQHF. The CDR3 DNA is TGTGCCAGCAGCTTAGCGGGGGCAGCCCCACTCAATCAGCCCCAGCATTTT. Filled out from reference TRBV7-9 and TRBJ1-5, the complete variable domain reads DTGVSQNPRHKITKRGQNVTFRCDPISEHNRLYWYRQTLGQGPEFLTYFQNEAQLEKSRLLSDRFSAERPKGSFSTLEIQRTEQGDSAMYLCASSLAGAAPLNQPQHFGDGTRLSIL.

Turning to this clonotype: The junction departs from the called germline gene at one end, perhaps through a read error. The chain carries TRBV9 and TRBJ2-3, with D possibly matching TRBD2 (6 bases). This CDR3 has 16 residues. Germline values: CDR1 SGDLS, CDR2 YYNGEE. CDR3 region: CASSVTDTAGPDTQYF. In DNA form, the CDR3 reads TGTGCCAGCAGCGTCACCGACACCGCGGGGCCAGACACGCAGTATTTT.

This clonotype has more than one count but fewer than ten. As DNA, the CDR3 is TGTGCCACCAGCAGAGAGCTGATCCATGGCGGCTCCTACGAGCAGTACTTC. It translates to CATSRELIHGGSYEQYF. The rearrangement links TRBV15 to TRBJ2-7; unclear D gene. This CDR3 region has 17 residues. V lost 0 bases to trimming and J lost 0 bases, with 15 bases between them. The V gene's germline CDR1 is LNHNV and CDR2 YYDKDF (reference sequence).

The rearrangement uses TRBV6-6 and TRBJ1-5; possible D gene TRBD1, 6 bases. V lost 5 bases and J lost 2, with 10 bases in between. Per the germline V gene, CDR1 is MNHNY and CDR2 is SVGAGI (reference sequence). The CDR3 is 14 amino acids. DNA for the CDR3: TGTGCCAGCAGTGAACAGGGACGCAATCAGCCCCAGCATTTT. This encodes CASSEQGRNQPQHF.

The V and J genes are TRBV18 and TRBJ1-6; D is possibly TRBD1 (6 bases). Looked up from germline, CDR1 is KGHSH and CDR2 is LQKENI. V was pared by 4 bases and J by 7 bases, with 20 bases between. CDR3 size: 17 residues. The CDR3 loop is CASSLLDRWGSNSPLHF. The CDR3 DNA is TGTGCCAGCTCACTCCTAGACAGGTGGGGCTCCAATTCACCCCTCCACTTT.

J is TRBJ2-7 and V is TRBV15; TRBD2 matches at 14 bases. The CDR3 sequence is 22 residues long. Germline assignment: CDR1 LNHNV and CDR2 YYDKDF (reference sequence). V dropped 3 bases and J dropped 4; count of bases not matched to a gene: 23. CDR3 residues: CATSSRVKSGLAGGWMAYEQYF. The CDR3, as DNA: TGTGCCACCAGCAGCCGGGTTAAGAGCGGACTAGCGGGAGGTTGGATGGCGTACGAGCAGTACTTC.

This clonotype has just a few counts. V usage is TRBV3-1 and J usage is TRBJ1-5; no reliable D call. Looked up from germline, CDR1 is LGHDT and CDR2 is YNNKEL (reference sequence). This CDR3 contains 16 residues. Trimming removed 6 bases from V and 4 bases from J, with 19 bases in between. CDR3 sequence (DNA): TGTGCCAGCAGACCTGAGGGAAAGGGAAGGAATCAGCCCCAGCATTTT. This codes for CASRPEGKGRNQPQHF.

This rearrangement joins TRBV14 to TRBJ2-1; 10 nucleotides agree with TRBD2. The V gene's germline CDR1 is SGHDN and CDR2 FVKESK. This CDR3 region has 13 residues. The V segment lost 2 bases and the J segment 8 bases; nucleotides outside the gene matches: 0. The CDR3, as DNA: TGTGCCAGCAGCCAACTAGCGGGAGATGAGCAGTTCTTC. Residues: CASSQLAGDEQFF.

The chain has TRBV2 and TRBJ2-3, with unresolved D. CDR1 and CDR2 from the germline V gene are SNHLY and FYNNEI. This CDR3 is 14 amino acids long. V lost 5 bases and J 4 bases, leaving 13 bases between the germline ends. In nucleotides, the CDR3 is TGTGCCAGCAGTACGAAATACAGACCAGATACGCAGTATTTT. It encodes CASSTKYRPDTQYF. Full variable domain (missing parts from reference TRBV2 and TRBJ2-3): EPEVTQTPSHQVTQMGQEVILRCVPISNHLYFYWYRQILGQKVEFLVSFYNNEISEKSEIFDDQFSVERPDGSNFTLKIRSTKLEDSAMYFCASSTKYRPDTQYFGPGTRLTVL.

The rearrangement joins TRBV6-5 to TRBJ2-7; D unresolved. The germline CDR1 and CDR2 sequences are MNHEY and SVGAGI. Trimming removed 6 bases at V and 3 bases at J, with 18 bases between. The length of the CDR3 is 15 residues. DNA for the CDR3: TGTGCCAGCAGGTATGAGACCTCGGCCGTCTACGAGCAGTACTTC. Translated, it gives CASRYETSAVYEQYF.

The V call is TRBV7-6, the J call TRBJ1-5; perhaps TRBD1 as D (6 bases). Germline CDR1 reads SGHVS; CDR2 reads FNYEAQ. Between the trimmed V and J ends, which lost 2 bases and 6 bases, there was a span of 11 bases. This CDR3 contains 14 residues. The DNA for the CDR3 is TGTGCCAGCAGCTTAAGGGGGGGCGGTCAGCCCCAGCATTTT. It yields the protein CASSLRGGGQPQHF. The entire variable domain, with the rest obtained from reference TRBV7-6 and TRBJ1-5, is as follows: GAGVSQSPRYKVTKRGQDVALRCDPISGHVSLYWYRQALGQGPEFLTYFNYEAQQDKSGLPNDRFSAERPEGSISTLTIQRTEQRDSAMYRCASSLRGGGQPQHFGDGTRLSIL.

This clonotype showed up just a few times. The chain couples TRBV7-8 to TRBJ1-3; a possible D gene is TRBD1 (6 bases). There are 17 residues in the CDR3. V was shortened by 0 bases and J by 2 bases, with 14 bases between the two germline ends. CDR1 is SGHVS and CDR2 is FQNEAQ in the germline V gene. CDR3 sequence reads: CASSLAWAGVTGNTIYF. As DNA, the CDR3 is TGTGCCAGCAGCTTAGCGTGGGCAGGGGTAACTGGAAACACCATATATTTT.

This clonotype was recorded a few times. This chain connects TRBV28 to TRBJ1-5, with no clear D. The ends were cut back, 3 bases at V and 2 bases at J, with 14 bases in the middle. Per germline, CDR1 MDHEN and CDR2 SYDVKM. The CDR3 is 16 residues long. CDR3 region: CASSFPSLGGNQPQHF. In nucleotides, the CDR3 is TGTGCCAGCAGTTTTCCCTCCCTGGGCGGCAATCAGCCCCAGCATTTT. Using reference TRBV28 and TRBJ1-5 for the parts outside the CDR3, the full variable domain is DVKVTQSSRYLVKRTGEKVFLECVQDMDHENMFWYRQDPGLGLRLIYFSYDVKMKEKGDIPEGYSVSREKKERFSLILESASTNQTSMYLCASSFPSLGGNQPQHFGDGTRLSIL.

On this clonotype: Mismatch with germline at one junction end may stem from a read error. V is TRBV7-2 and J is TRBJ2-3, with 8 bases lining up with TRBD1. The germline gives CDR1 SGHTA, CDR2 FQGNSA. The CDR3 has 12 residues. The CDR3 region has the DNA TGTGCCAGCAGCTTAGAGGACAGGGAGACCGTTTTT. Protein sequence: CASSLEDRETVF. Full variable domain (remainder filled in from reference TRBV7-2 and TRBJ2-3): GAGVSQSPSNKVTEKGKDVELRCDPISGHTALYWYRQSLGQGLEFLIYFQGNSAPDKSGLPSDRFSAERTGGSVSTLTIQRTQQEDSAVYLCASSLEDRETVFGPGTRLTVL.

The rearrangement links TRBV12-3 or TRBV12-4 to TRBJ1-5; no definite D call. Trimming took 6 bases from V and 2 from J, leaving 23 bases between them. The CDR3 sequence is 18 residues long. Here the CDR3 reads CASSPITGLRRGNQPQHF. CDR3 DNA sequence: TGTGCCAGCAGCCCGATAACCGGGCTTCGTAGGGGCAATCAGCCCCAGCATTTT.

V gene TRBV10-3 combines with J gene TRBJ1-1; TRBD1 matches at 7 bases. Germline V gene sequence: CDR1 ENHRY, CDR2 SYGVKD. The trim removed 6 bases at V and 4 bases at J, leaving 2 bases unmatched. The CDR3 is 12 amino acids. The chain's CDR3 is CAIRQGGTEAFF. CDR3 sequence (DNA): TGTGCCATCAGGCAGGGGGGCACTGAAGCTTTCTTT.

This clonotype was seen only a few times. The rearrangement joins TRBV7-6 to TRBJ2-1; the D is unclear. The CDR3 loop spans 15 amino acids. Germline V gene lookup returns CDR1 SGHVS and CDR2 FNYEAQ. V dropped 1 base and J dropped 6 bases, with 13 bases sitting between them. In nucleotides, the CDR3 is TGTGCCAGCAGCTTAGGTCTAGGGCCAGTCAATGAGCAGTTCTTC. The encoded protein is CASSLGLGPVNEQFF.